The T cell receptor beta chain under discussion was sequenced for a study of blood T cells in healthy people across ages. Whole-study context: With template switching, about one barcoded beta molecule was captured per two T cells.

Germline V gives CDR1 DFQATT, CDR2 SNEGSKA (reference sequence). With 2 bases removed from V and 2 bases from J, the gap between germline ends came to 24 bases. The CDR3 extends over 18 amino acids. Study-wide findings and caveats: The unsorted PBMCs prevented any conclusive comparison of naive versus antigen-experienced cells. Both naive CD4+ cell counts and diversity were greater in long-lived donors than in aged donors. Observed TCR beta diversity per million T cells went down as age went up. This fall followed a roughly linear course with age.

A word on this clonotype: Its antigen is currently unknown.

A sample-barcoded 5' primer and a J-beta primer mix were used in a second PCR of about 6 to 12 cycles. Each CDR3 protein is one row after TCRdb ran MiXCR on the 5' RACE reads. The sample includes approximately 1,000,000 distinct CDR3 sequences, around two fifths of them seen just once. The clonotype comes from a man younger than 30 in good health. Specimen: blood. This sequence joins TRBV20-1 and TRBJ1-2; D may be TRBD1 (6 bases). CDR3 bases: TGCAGTGCTAGAATCTATTGGGCACCCCAGGGGTCGAACTATGGCTACACCTTC. Translating gives CSARIYWAPQGSNYGYTF.